This T cell receptor (beta chain) was obtained from a study of technical replicates of blood from a few donors. Germline V gene data show CDR1 as MNHEY and CDR2 as SVGAGI. The CDR3 runs to 15 residues. Trimming pared 0 bases from V and 0 bases from J, leaving 8 bases between. TCRdb keeps only in-frame clones here, not all; method: immunoSEQ multiplex PCR. The sample includes some 80,000 clones, 90% to 98% of them seen just once. The sequence derives from a human donor in good health. The sequencing input was T cells isolated from PBMCs. The rearrangement links TRBV6-5 to TRBJ1-2; tentatively, D is TRBD1 (5 bases). The CDR3 nucleotides are TGTGCCAGCAGTTACTCGGGGGGGACTAACTATGGCTACACCTTC. Translated, it gives CASSYSGGTNYGYTF.